This T cell receptor (beta chain) appears in the sequencing data of a study of T cell repertoires in cytomegalovirus infection. Study context: In public TCR beta signatures, there were indications of both CMV infection and matching HLA type.

Details on this clonotype: Its specificity is not known.

Each CDR3 protein gets one entry after TCRdb re-called the reads with MiXCR. The profile covers more than 85,000 distinct CDR3 sequences, with 16% appearing a single time and 6.5% to 9.5% taken by the ten largest. Study conclusions and caveats: There were HLA-C-restricted CMV-specific TCR beta clonotypes dominating the ex vivo response. Adding up the frequency of public TCR beta families identified people who carried CMV plus the relevant HLA.

The CDR3 runs to 14 residues. Trimming removed 1 base from V and 1 base from J, with 10 bases in between. Germline assignment: CDR1 SQVTM and CDR2 ANQGSEA. The chain is built from TRBV29-1 and TRBJ1-1, with a tentative D call TRBD1 (5 bases). This sequence originates from a human donor in good health (CMV status not recorded). Some clones in this sample may be carry-over from other donors' samples. The material sequenced was PBMCs. DNA of the CDR3: TGCAGCGTTGAAGGAGGGCAGGGGAACACTGAAGCTTTCTTT. Amino acid sequence: CSVEGGQGNTEAFF.